The 30 T cell receptor beta chains presented below share a single source sample, sequenced in a study of cytomegalovirus exposure and HLA in healthy donors. The method was immunoSEQ multiplex PCR; TCRdb's version includes in-frame clones alone and lacks a portion of them. Of tens of thousands of clones in the sample, 96% are singletons; the top ten hold roughly 4.5%. Sequencing used PBMCs. All receptors come from a woman aged 18-29 years in good health and CMV-seropositive.

The chain is built from TRBV6-5 and TRBJ2-7, with 7 bases matching TRBD1. The V and J ends lost 4 bases and 2 bases, in that order; junction bases with no gene match: 5. Germline CDR1 MNHEY, CDR2 SVGAGI. The CDR3 is 14 amino acids. The CDR3: CASSFTGVPYEQYF. The CDR3 DNA reads TGTGCCAGCAGTTTCACAGGGGTCCCCTACGAGCAGTACTTC.

The rearrangement links TRBV27 to TRBJ2-2; D is unresolved. This CDR3 is 15 amino acids long. Trimming removed 0 bases from V and 3 bases from J, with 8 bases in between. CDR1 is MNHEY and CDR2 is SMNVEV in the germline V gene (reference sequence). The CDR3 is CASSLSWADTGELFF. CDR3 bases: TGTGCCAGCAGTTTATCTTGGGCAGACACCGGGGAGCTGTTTTTT.

The CDR3 here is CASGFTDTQYF. The CDR3 DNA reads as TGTGCTAGTGGCTTCACAGATACGCAGTATTTT. J is TRBJ2-3 and V is TRBV12-5; D not resolved. CDR3 size: 11 residues. The V end was cut by 6 bases, the J end by 2 bases, with 3 bases between. Germline V lookup: CDR1 LGHNT, CDR2 FRNRAP.

This clone was seen a single time. This chain uses TRBV7-9 with TRBJ2-7; 8 nucleotides align to TRBD2. The CDR3 consists of 15 residues. The V and J ends lost 7 bases and 6 bases, in that order; junction bases with no gene match: 14. From germline, CDR1 is SEHNR and CDR2 FQNEAQ (reference sequence). CDR3 sequence: CASIEPGLGVAEQYF. The CDR3 DNA reads TGTGCCAGCATTGAACCGGGACTAGGGGTCGCCGAGCAGTACTTC.

This rearrangement joins TRBV7-9 to TRBJ2-1; the D gene is possibly TRBD2 (6 bases). The CDR3 length is 17 residues. CDR1 SEHNR and CDR2 FQNEAQ come from the germline V gene (reference sequence). V was shortened by 5 bases and J by 3 bases, with 20 bases between the two germline ends. The CDR3 bases are TGTGCCAGCAGCCCACTAGTGGTTAATAGCGGCTACAATGAGCAGTTCTTC. This sequence encodes CASSPLVVNSGYNEQFF. Supplemented by reference TRBV7-9 and TRBJ2-1, the full variable domain reads DTGVSQNPRHKITKRGQNVTFRCDPISEHNRLYWYRQTLGQGPEFLTYFQNEAQLEKSRLLSDRFSAERPKGSFSTLEIQRTEQGDSAMYLCASSPLVVNSGYNEQFFGPGTRLTVL.

The chain carries TRBV30 and TRBJ2-7, with D possibly being TRBD1 (6 bases). The CDR3 has 11 residues. The germline CDR1 and CDR2 sequences are GTSNPN and SVGIG (reference sequence). Trimming cost V 3 bases and J 5 bases, with 8 bases left between them. This CDR3 is CAWSGTNEQYF. The CDR3 DNA follows: TGTGCCTGGAGCGGGACAAACGAGCAGTACTTC.

The sample holds one count of this clone. The V call is TRBV5-4, the J call TRBJ2-1; 10 positions match TRBD2. The CDR3 is 15 residues long. The V gene end was trimmed by 7 bases and the J gene end by 6 bases; junction bases not matched to a gene: 10. Germline loops: CDR1 SGHNT, CDR2 YYREEE (reference sequence). The chain's CDR3 is CASATGTSDFNEQFF. DNA for the CDR3: TGTGCCAGCGCTACAGGGACTAGCGATTTCAATGAGCAGTTCTTC.

This sequence joins TRBV6-1 and TRBJ2-7; 10 bases line up with TRBD2. Germline CDR1 MNHNS, CDR2 SASEGT. Trimming removed 6 bases from V and 2 bases from J; junction bases left unmatched: 7. The CDR3 is 15 residues long. In DNA form, the CDR3 reads TGTGCCAGCAGCCTGACTAGCGGGTATCCCTACGAGCAGTACTTC. This gives the protein CASSLTSGYPYEQYF.

This chain uses TRBV21-1 with TRBJ2-1; the table's D call, TRBD2, has no DNA check behind it. TRBV21-1 is deemed a pseudogene. The CDR3 spans 20 residues. The CDR3 coding sequence is TGTGCCAGCAGCAAAGAAGAGAGGTGTGGGCTAGCGGTTTCCTACAATGAGCAGTTCTTC. As protein: CASSKEERCGLAVSYNEQFF.

The rearrangement uses TRBV7-3 and TRBJ2-1, with 9 bases lining up with TRBD2. The J segment lost 7 bases and the V segment lost 5 bases, leaving 21 bases of the junction unmatched. This CDR3 has 19 amino acids. Germline values: CDR1 SGHTA, CDR2 FQGTGA. The CDR3: CASSPRLSSGRPWGNEQFF. In nucleotides, the CDR3 is TGTGCCAGCAGCCCCCGACTGTCAAGCGGGAGGCCTTGGGGGAATGAGCAGTTCTTC.

The chain joins TRBV30 to TRBJ2-1; 14 bases map to TRBD2. Trimming removed 0 bases from V and 3 bases from J; junction bases left unmatched: 10. Germline values: CDR1 GTSNPN, CDR2 SVGIG (reference sequence). The CDR3 spans 19 residues. CDR3 coding DNA: TGTGCCTGGAGTGTAGTCGTTGGACTAGCGGGAGGACGCTACAATGAGCAGTTCTTC. Translation gives CAWSVVVGLAGGRYNEQFF.

V gene TRBV30 combines with J gene TRBJ1-4, with TRBD1 identical over 7 bases. The germline gives CDR1 GTSNPN, CDR2 SVGIG (reference sequence). The CDR3 contains 15 residues. Trimming took 3 bases from V and 7 from J; bases not matched to a gene: 11. CDR3 amino acids: CAWSAGRQGGEKLFF. The CDR3 bases are TGTGCCTGGAGCGCGGGTAGACAGGGAGGTGAAAAACTGTTTTTT.

The chain combines TRBV28 with TRBJ2-1, with D possibly TRBD2 on 6 matching bases. The CDR3 extends over 13 amino acids. Germline V gives CDR1 MDHEN, CDR2 SYDVKM. With 2 bases removed from V and 10 bases from J, the gap between germline ends came to 12 bases. The CDR3 loop is CASSLLAIGEQFF. CDR3 bases: TGTGCCAGCAGTTTACTAGCGATAGGGGAGCAGTTCTTC.

The CDR3 sequence is CASSLGQGTQPQHF. CDR3 sequence (DNA): TGTGCCAGCAGCTTGGGGCAGGGTACCCAGCCCCAGCATTTT. The V gene is TRBV7-9, the J gene TRBJ1-5; D perhaps matches TRBD1 (5 bases). Looked up from germline, CDR1 is SEHNR and CDR2 is FQNEAQ (reference sequence). The CDR3 is made up of 14 amino acids. V lost 3 bases and J 7 bases, leaving 13 bases between the germline ends. The full variable domain, in which reference TRBV7-9 and TRBJ1-5 provide the parts outside the CDR3, is DTGVSQNPRHKITKRGQNVTFRCDPISEHNRLYWYRQTLGQGPEFLTYFQNEAQLEKSRLLSDRFSAERPKGSFSTLEIQRTEQGDSAMYLCASSLGQGTQPQHFGDGTRLSIL.

In its sample, this clone was seen once. The chain recombines TRBV4-1 with TRBJ2-3; 7 nucleotides align to TRBD2. V shed 0 bases and J 6 bases; nucleotides not matched to a gene: 9. This CDR3 contains 16 residues. Per germline, CDR1 MGHRA and CDR2 YSYEKL. The CDR3 DNA follows: TGCGCCAGCAGCCAAGATCGGGGGAGGGCCTCTGATACGCAGTATTTT. Translating it yields CASSQDRGRASDTQYF.

The J gene is TRBJ1-4, the V gene TRBV7-9, with D perhaps TRBD1 (6 bases). With 5 bases removed from V and 3 bases from J, the gap between germline ends came to 16 bases. Germline V gene data show CDR1 as SEHNR and CDR2 as FQNEAQ (reference sequence). The CDR3 consists of 16 residues. The CDR3 loop reads CASSPLTGNANEKLFF. DNA for the CDR3: TGTGCCAGCAGCCCACTCACAGGGAACGCTAATGAAAAACTGTTTTTT.

The chain carries TRBV7-3 and TRBJ1-1; D is undetermined. The CDR3 runs to 13 residues. Germline values: CDR1 SGHTA, CDR2 FQGTGA. V dropped 3 bases and J dropped 1 base, with 6 bases sitting between them. The CDR3 region is CASSFVGNTEAFF. The DNA of the CDR3 is TGTGCCAGCAGCTTCGTCGGGAACACTGAAGCTTTCTTT. The whole variable domain, filled in from reference TRBV7-3 and TRBJ1-1, reads GAGVSQTPSNKVTEKGKYVELRCDPISGHTALYWYRQSLGQGPEFLIYFQGTGAADDSGLPNDRFFAVRPEGSVSTLKIQRTERGDSAVYLCASSFVGNTEAFFGQGTRLTVV.

The chain uses TRBV28 and TRBJ2-7; TRBD2 matches 8 bases. V lost 5 bases and J lost 2; bases outside the gene matches: 8. Germline lookup yields CDR1 MDHEN and CDR2 SYDVKM. The CDR3 extends over 15 amino acids. The CDR3 sequence is CASSPRTSKTYEQYF. The DNA of the CDR3 is TGTGCCAGCAGTCCCCGGACTAGCAAAACCTACGAGCAGTACTTC.

The V and J genes are TRBV5-4 and TRBJ2-7; 11 nucleotides align to TRBD2. Germline CDR1 is SGHNT and CDR2 is YYREEE (reference sequence). This CDR3 region has 15 residues. V lost 4 bases to trimming and J lost 7 bases; unmatched junction nucleotides: 10. The CDR3 sequence: CASSLGAGLAEEQYF. CDR3 coding DNA: TGTGCCAGCAGCCTCGGGGCGGGACTAGCGGAAGAGCAGTACTTC.

The chain recombines TRBV5-8 with TRBJ2-5, with 9 bases lining up with TRBD1. Germline V CDR1 and CDR2: SGHTS, YDEGEE. V gave up 1 base and J gave up 5 bases; unmatched junction bases: 6. The CDR3 loop spans 15 amino acids. CDR3 in amino acids: CASSLWAGQGETQYF. The CDR3 DNA reads as TGTGCCAGCAGCTTGTGGGCGGGACAGGGTGAGACCCAGTACTTC.

The V gene is TRBV13, the J gene TRBJ2-5, with 12 bases fitting TRBD1. Trimming removed 1 base from V and 5 bases from J; junction bases left unmatched: 11. The germline CDR1 and CDR2 sequences are PRHDT and FYEKMQ (reference sequence). The CDR3 extends over 18 amino acids. The CDR3 DNA reads TGTGCCAGCAGCTTAGAGACAGGCTGGGACAGGGGGCGGGAGACCCAGTACTTC. Translation gives CASSLETGWDRGRETQYF.

The CDR3 DNA reads TGTGCCAGCAGTTACTCTAGAACAGGGTCCCAGCCCCAGCATTTT. The encoded protein is CASSYSRTGSQPQHF. V gene TRBV6-5 combines with J gene TRBJ1-5; the D gene is possibly TRBD1 (6 bases). V was pared by 0 bases and J by 7 bases, with 13 bases between. The CDR3 consists of 15 residues. Germline V gene lookup returns CDR1 MNHEY and CDR2 SVGAGI.

This chain links TRBV7-6 with TRBJ2-5; possibly TRBD1 for D (5 bases). V gave up 1 base and J gave up 5 bases, with 17 bases separating them. CDR1 SGHVS and CDR2 FNYEAQ come from the germline V gene. There are 16 residues in the CDR3. The CDR3 region has the DNA TGTGCCAGCAGCTTAGGATCCGGAAGGGGAATGGAGACCCAGTACTTC. It codes for CASSLGSGRGMETQYF.

V usage is TRBV7-2 and J usage is TRBJ2-7; D is possibly TRBD1 (6 bases). CDR3 size: 12 residues. V lost 4 bases and J lost 4, with 8 bases in between. The germline V gene has CDR1 SGHTA and CDR2 FQGNSA. The CDR3 region has the DNA TGTGCCAGCAGCTCACAGGGATACGAGCAGTACTTC. It translates to CASSSQGYEQYF.

In DNA form, the CDR3 reads TGTGCCACAACAATCCCGGGACAGGGGATATATGAGCAGTTCTTC. This codes for CATTIPGQGIYEQFF. This chain links TRBV15 with TRBJ2-1, with TRBD1 matching 10 bases. The trim removed 9 bases at V and 8 bases at J, leaving 13 bases unmatched. Germline-derived CDR1 and CDR2 are LNHNV and YYDKDF (reference sequence). The CDR3 totals 15 residues.

This chain joins TRBV5-1 and TRBJ2-3; 8 nucleotides match TRBD1. This CDR3 is built from 16 residues. Trimming cost V 3 bases and J 4 bases; bases outside gene matches: 10. The V gene's germline CDR1 is SGHRS and CDR2 YFSETQ. Here the CDR3 reads CASSSLDRVIPDTQYF. CDR3 nucleotide sequence: TGCGCCAGCAGCTCCTTGGACAGGGTTATCCCAGATACGCAGTATTTT.

V and J are TRBV19 and TRBJ1-1; no reliable D call. Trimming shortened V by 6 bases and J by 2 bases, and 7 bases separated the two germline ends. The germline CDR1 and CDR2 sequences are LNHDA and SQIVND (reference sequence). This CDR3 comprises 12 residues. Written as DNA, the CDR3 is TGTGCCAGTAGAGAGGGAAACACTGAAGCTTTCTTT. Translation: CASREGNTEAFF.

The chain employs TRBV21-1 and TRBJ1-2; whether TRBD1, the table's D call, matches the DNA was not checked. TRBV21-1 is reported as a pseudogene. The length of the CDR3 is 16 residues. The DNA of the CDR3 is TGTGCCAGCAGCAAACCTCGGACAGGGGGAAACTATGGCTACACCTTC. It specifies CASSKPRTGGNYGYTF.

J is TRBJ2-1 and V is TRBV5-1; TRBD2 agrees at 8 bases. This CDR3 is built from 14 residues. Germline V CDR1 and CDR2: SGHRS, YFSETQ. V lost 4 bases, J lost 5 bases, and 5 bases stayed unmatched. The CDR3 reads CASSPRTSNNEQFF. Written as DNA, the CDR3 is TGCGCCAGCAGCCCGCGGACTAGCAACAATGAGCAGTTCTTC.

This chain connects TRBV19 to TRBJ2-7; 7 nucleotides agree with TRBD2. V was clipped by 5 bases and J by 4 bases; unmatched bases: 11. The CDR3 is made up of 15 amino acids. Germline V lookup: CDR1 LNHDA, CDR2 SQIVND (reference sequence). The CDR3 protein is CASSFRREWGYEQYF. In DNA, the CDR3 is TGTGCCAGTAGTTTCCGGCGGGAGTGGGGATACGAGCAGTACTTC.